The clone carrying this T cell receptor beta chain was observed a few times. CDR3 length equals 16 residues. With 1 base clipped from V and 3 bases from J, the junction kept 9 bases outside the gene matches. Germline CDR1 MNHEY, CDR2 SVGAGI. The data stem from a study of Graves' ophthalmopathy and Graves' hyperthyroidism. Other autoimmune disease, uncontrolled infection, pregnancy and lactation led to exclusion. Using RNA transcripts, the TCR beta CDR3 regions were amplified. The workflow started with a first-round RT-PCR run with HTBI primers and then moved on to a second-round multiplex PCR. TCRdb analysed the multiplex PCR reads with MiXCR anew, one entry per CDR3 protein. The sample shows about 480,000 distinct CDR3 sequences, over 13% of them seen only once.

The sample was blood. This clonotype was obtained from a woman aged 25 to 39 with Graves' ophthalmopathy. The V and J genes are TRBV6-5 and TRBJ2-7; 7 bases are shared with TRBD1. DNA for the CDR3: TGTGCCAGCAGTTACTTGGACAGGCTGGAAAACTACGAGCAGTACTTC. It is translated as CASSYLDRLENYEQYF.